The 25 T cell receptor beta chains reported below all come from one sample, sequenced in a study of T-cell memory formation after mild COVID-19. TCRdb fed the 5' RACE reads into MiXCR, producing one record per CDR3 protein. The repertoire holds 450,000 or so distinct CDR3 sequences, with 20% as singletons. The specimen sequenced was PBMCs or a T cell subset sorted from them (not recorded which). The source of these receptors is an adult woman who had mild COVID-19 (a few samples of this study predate the infection). Cell type and time point are not known.

The V call is TRBV18, the J call TRBJ1-1; D is possibly TRBD1 (6 bases). This CDR3 spans 17 amino acids. CDR1 is KGHSH, CDR2 LQKENI, per germline. Deletions cut 0 bases from V and 3 bases from J, with 17 bases between. The CDR3 DNA follows: TGTGCCAGCTCACCACCCCCTTACAGGGACGCATACACTGAAGCTTTCTTT. It translates to CASSPPPYRDAYTEAFF.

This clonotype was counted only a few times. This rearrangement joins TRBV11-2 to TRBJ2-7; no clear D. The V gene's germline CDR1 is SGHAT and CDR2 FQNNGV. The CDR3 length is 15 residues. Trimming cost V 6 bases and J 0 bases, with 15 bases left between them. The CDR3 DNA follows: TGTGCCAGCAGTCTTTCCGCGGTTAGCTCCTACGAGCAGTACTTC. Translated, it gives CASSLSAVSSYEQYF.

This clonotype appeared once. The chain recombines TRBV25-1 with TRBJ2-5; the D is unclear. Germline CDR1 MGHDK, CDR2 SYGVNS. This CDR3 comprises 10 residues. Trimming removed 8 bases from V and 12 bases from J, with 13 bases in between. The CDR3 region is CASGTTGEYF. The CDR3 region has the DNA TGTGCCAGCGGCACTACTGGAGAGTACTTC. Full variable domain (rest looked up from reference TRBV25-1 and TRBJ2-5): EADIYQTPRYLVIGTGKKITLECSQTMGHDKMYWYQQDPGMELHLIHYSYGVNSTEKGDLSSESTVSRIRTEHFPLTLESARPSHTSQYLCASGTTGEYFGPGTRLLVL.

The genes are TRBV4-1 and TRBJ1-1; D not certain. The V gene's germline CDR1 is MGHRA and CDR2 YSYEKL. The germline V and J ends were trimmed by 6 bases and 3 bases, with 8 bases remaining between them. This CDR3 is built from 12 residues. As DNA, the CDR3 is TGCGCCAGCAGACGGGCGGACACTGAAGCTTTCTTT. Protein product: CASRRADTEAFF.

This clonotype was observed a few times. This chain links TRBV7-8 with TRBJ1-2, with TRBD1 matching over 9 bases. The CDR3 is 14 amino acids. V was clipped by 4 bases and J by 5 bases; unmatched bases: 5. Germline V gives CDR1 SGHVS, CDR2 FQNEAQ. CDR3 residues: CASSWGQGPYGYTF. CDR3 DNA: TGTGCCAGCAGCTGGGGACAGGGCCCTTATGGCTACACCTTC.

Only a few counts were recorded for this clonotype. The J gene is TRBJ2-5, the V gene TRBV6-2 or TRBV6-3; D not resolved. The CDR3 consists of 15 residues. V shed 5 bases and J shed 4 bases, with 17 bases lying between them. CDR1 is MNHEY, CDR2 SVGEGT, per germline. CDR3 in DNA: TGTGCCAGCAGTCCCCTCGTAAGGGCCGGAGAGACCCAGTACTTC. Protein: CASSPLVRAGETQYF.

The chain employs TRBV20-1 and TRBJ2-3; the D call may be TRBD1 or TRBD2 (5 bases each). Germline V gene lookup returns CDR1 DFQATT and CDR2 SNEGSKA (reference sequence). The CDR3 length is 17 residues. V was pared by 4 bases and J by 2 bases, with 22 bases between. The DNA for the CDR3 is TGCAGTGCTACAGACTACCGGGACCCATACTCCACAGATACGCAGTATTTT. Its protein product is CSATDYRDPYSTDTQYF.

The chain has TRBV19 and TRBJ1-2; TRBD1 might be the D (5 bases). This CDR3 contains 12 residues. V was clipped by 7 bases and J by 7 bases, with 13 bases between them. Germline CDR1 LNHDA, CDR2 SQIVND (reference sequence). For the CDR3, the DNA is TGTGCCAGTACCCCAGGGCACCTTGGCTACACCTTC. Amino acid sequence: CASTPGHLGYTF. The complete variable domain, with remaining parts taken from reference TRBV19 and TRBJ1-2, reads DGGITQSPKYLFRKEGQNVTLSCEQNLNHDAMYWYRQDPGQGLRLIYYSQIVNDFQKGDIAEGYSVSREKKESFPLTVTSAQKNPTAFYLCASTPGHLGYTFGSGTRLTVV.

The genes are TRBV12-3 or TRBV12-4 and TRBJ1-2; a possible D gene is TRBD1 (5 bases). The CDR3 has 13 residues. Trimming left V 5 bases short and J 8 bases short, with 15 bases between. For the CDR3, the DNA is TGTGCCAGCAGTCCACGGGGGGGGAAAGGCTACACCTTC. Residues: CASSPRGGKGYTF.

The V gene is TRBV7-9, the J gene TRBJ1-1; 9 bases fit TRBD1. Losses at the gene ends were 3 bases for V and 5 bases for J; bases not matched to a gene: 7. The CDR3 is made up of 15 amino acids. Per germline, CDR1 SEHNR and CDR2 FQNEAQ (reference sequence). In nucleotides, the CDR3 is TGTGCCAGCAGCTTGACGGGACAGGGTAATACTGAAGCTTTCTTT. Its translation: CASSLTGQGNTEAFF.

The chain links TRBV12-3 or TRBV12-4 to TRBJ1-2; 7 positions match TRBD1. The CDR3 length is 15 residues. With V trimmed by 5 bases and J by 3 bases, 9 bases remained unmatched. CDR3 loop: CASSIHRGPDYGYTF. The CDR3 DNA follows: TGTGCCAGCAGTATCCACAGGGGCCCAGACTATGGCTACACCTTC.

The chain joins TRBV20-1 to TRBJ1-1, with D perhaps matching TRBD1 (5 bases). There are 10 residues in the CDR3. V was pared by 6 bases and J by 13 bases, with 15 bases between. Germline CDR1 DFQATT, CDR2 SNEGSKA (reference sequence). This CDR3 reads CSASRDWVFF. CDR3 bases: TGCAGTGCATCCAGGGACTGGGTTTTCTTT.

This chain links TRBV20-1 with TRBJ1-5; no clear D. This CDR3 spans 15 amino acids. Looked up from germline, CDR1 is DFQATT and CDR2 is SNEGSKA (reference sequence). The germline V and J ends were trimmed by 0 bases and 4 bases, with 13 bases remaining between them. The CDR3 is CSARDRRNPNQPQHF. The DNA for the CDR3 is TGCAGTGCTAGAGATCGCAGAAATCCTAATCAGCCCCAGCATTTT.

The rearrangement joins TRBV7-8 to TRBJ1-1; D call uncertain. In germline, CDR1 is SGHVS, CDR2 FQNEAQ. V shed 2 bases and J shed 4 bases, with 11 bases lying between them. This CDR3 contains 14 residues. CDR3 residues: CASSLLSGPTEAFF. The CDR3 nucleotides read TGTGCCAGCAGCTTACTATCAGGACCCACTGAAGCTTTCTTT.

The V and J genes are TRBV20-1 and TRBJ1-1; TRBD1 aligns across 7 bases. The CDR3 runs to 14 residues. Germline CDR1 is DFQATT and CDR2 is SNEGSKA (reference sequence). J was trimmed by 3 bases and V by 3 bases; bases with no gene match: 7. The CDR3 protein is CSARSPGGYTEAFF. The CDR3 DNA follows: TGCAGTGCTAGGAGTCCAGGGGGGTACACTGAAGCTTTCTTT.

This clonotype has at least ten counts. The CDR3 loop is CATSDLGQGQETQYF. The DNA of the CDR3 is TGTGCCACCAGTGATTTGGGACAGGGGCAAGAGACCCAGTACTTC. This chain links TRBV24-1 with TRBJ2-5; TRBD1 matches 9 bases. The germline V gene encodes CDR1 KGHDR and CDR2 SFDVKD. J gave up 2 bases and V 0 bases, and 0 bases lay outside the gene matches. The CDR3 is made up of 15 amino acids.

There are a few counts of this clonotype. V usage is TRBV2 and J usage is TRBJ1-1; D is unclear. CDR1 is SNHLY, CDR2 FYNNEI, per germline. Trimming took off 2 bases at V and 1 base at J, with 17 bases between the two ends. The CDR3 loop spans 17 amino acids. The CDR3 is CASSERGGLGRNTEAFF. CDR3 nucleotides: TGTGCCAGCAGTGAACGTGGAGGGCTGGGGAGGAACACTGAAGCTTTCTTT.

This chain links TRBV29-1 with TRBJ1-1, with TRBD1 as a possible D gene (5 bases). CDR1 is SQVTM and CDR2 is ANQGSEA in the germline V gene. V was cut by 4 bases and J by 1 base, with 10 bases left in between. The CDR3 runs 13 residues. CDR3 sequence: CSVVPTGNTEAFF. The CDR3 DNA reads as TGCAGCGTTGTCCCAACAGGGAACACTGAAGCTTTCTTT. The whole variable domain, filled in from reference TRBV29-1 and TRBJ1-1, reads SAVISQKPSRDICQRGTSLTIQCQVDSQVTMMFWYRQQPGQSLTLIATANQGSEATYESGFVIDKFPISRPNLTFSTLTVSNMSPEDSSIYLCSVVPTGNTEAFFGQGTRLTVV.

The chain links TRBV12-3 or TRBV12-4 to TRBJ1-2; D is ambiguous. V was clipped by 4 bases and J by 0 bases, with 9 bases between them. The CDR3 runs 14 residues. The CDR3 nucleotides are TGTGCCAGCAGTTCCCCCCCAGCTAACTATGGCTACACCTTC. Its translation is CASSSPPANYGYTF.

This clonotype was counted many times. The chain is built from TRBV15 and TRBJ1-5; 7 positions agree with TRBD1. The V segment lost 5 bases and the J segment 1 base; nucleotides outside the gene matches: 8. The CDR3 runs to 16 residues. Germline V gene data show CDR1 as LNHNV and CDR2 as YYDKDF (reference sequence). The CDR3 here is CATSGLDRQSNQPQHF. The CDR3 bases are TGTGCCACCAGCGGCTTGGACAGGCAAAGCAATCAGCCCCAGCATTTT.

The CDR3 region has the DNA TGTGCCAGCAGCCCTACGACCCAATTAAGAGAGACCCAGTACTTC. It yields the protein CASSPTTQLRETQYF. This rearrangement joins TRBV3-1 to TRBJ2-5; D call uncertain. Trimming left V 4 bases short and J 4 bases short, with 16 bases between. The CDR3 spans 15 residues. CDR1 is LGHDT, CDR2 YNNKEL, per germline (reference sequence).

The chain uses TRBV5-1 and TRBJ2-5; 8 nucleotides match TRBD2. This CDR3 spans 15 amino acids. V trimming: 5 bases; J trimming: 3 bases; junction bases outside the gene matches: 9. Germline lookup yields CDR1 SGHRS and CDR2 YFSETQ. For the CDR3, the DNA is TGCGCCAGCAGTCTGCGGGGGGAGCTCAAAGAGACCCAGTACTTC. It specifies CASSLRGELKETQYF.

The chain carries TRBV6-2 or TRBV6-3 and TRBJ2-5; TRBD2 matches at 12 bases. Trimming removed 10 bases from V and 5 bases from J; junction bases left unmatched: 8. The CDR3 extends over 14 amino acids. Germline values: CDR1 MNHEY, CDR2 SVGEGT. The CDR3 here is CATYAGTSGETQYF. The CDR3, as DNA: TGTGCCACCTATGCCGGGACTAGCGGGGAGACCCAGTACTTC.

This clonotype showed up just a few times. The V gene is TRBV27, the J gene TRBJ2-1; 12 bases line up with TRBD2. Germline V lookup: CDR1 MNHEY, CDR2 SMNVEV (reference sequence). This CDR3 is built from 16 residues. V lost 5 bases to trimming and J lost 6 bases; unmatched junction nucleotides: 8. The CDR3 bases are TGTGCCAGCAGTCCCCACGCGGGACTAGCGGGCAATGAGCAGTTCTTC. This codes for CASSPHAGLAGNEQFF.

Only a few counts were recorded for this clonotype. The chain has TRBV10-3 and TRBJ2-5; D gene uncertain. The CDR3 contains 13 residues. CDR1 ENHRY and CDR2 SYGVKD come from the germline V gene. Between the trimmed V and J ends, which lost 0 bases and 4 bases, there was a span of 6 bases. The CDR3 loop reads CAISESTIETQYF. CDR3 sequence (DNA): TGTGCCATCAGTGAGTCTACTATAGAGACCCAGTACTTC.